This TCR beta chain was observed in a study of CD4 and CD8 cells across lung adenocarcinoma regions (dated by TCRdb to the late 2010s). Study-wide context: The study compared tumor centers with tumor margins to examine intratumor heterogeneity of the T cell receptor repertoire.

The library was generated by PCR. Reads for this sample came from a HiSeq X Ten. TCRdb trimmed public reads at Q25 via fastp, called clones via MiXCR and kept in-frame beta chains. Every CDR3 protein is listed once, alongside the most common genes and DNA of its rows. The sample table contains about 25,000 distinct CDR3 sequences; only one count was recorded for roughly half of them. The ten most abundant clones make up around 50% of the sample. The CDR3 goes from the cysteine to the phenylalanine over 15 residues. Just the 45-base CDR3 DNA is kept, in frame starting at base 1. V lost 6 bases and J lost 5 bases, and the count of bases not matched to a germline gene is 9. In the germline V gene, CDR1 corresponds to MNHNS and CDR2 to SASEGT. This clonotype was detected many times. Its target antigen remains unknown. Base qualities are missing; no much larger clone stands one base away. Patients with localized lung adenocarcinoma, a subtype of non-small cell lung cancer, were used as donors. Samples were obtained from the centers of localized lung adenocarcinomas. For TCR repertoire analysis, CD8+ T cells taken from tumor tissue were profiled apart from CD4+ T cells.

Sequenced: CD8+ T cells from the center of a lung tumor. Taken with the paper, the label for cell subset or site translates to: tumor center region. This sequence originates from a male donor with lung adenocarcinoma. The CD4 and CD8 labels of this study may be unreliable. The chain is encoded by TRBV6-1 joined to TRBJ1-1; 10 bases in the middle match TRBD1. The DNA sequence is given as TGTGCCAGCAGAAAATCCGGGACAGGGGTTACTGAAGCTTTCTTT. It specifies CASRKSGTGVTEAFF.